Listed here are 20 T cell receptor beta chains from one sample, sequenced in a study of blood T cell repertoires in COVID-19. Sequencing was performed with immunoSEQ multiplex PCR; in TCRdb, only in-frame clones are kept and a portion is missing. This sample yields under 100,000 clones, of which about 89% are seen a single time; about 9.1% belongs to the top ten. The sequencing sample was made of peripheral blood. Receptor source: a man aged 50-60 years with acute or convalescent COVID-19.

This rearrangement joins TRBV18 to TRBJ2-4; no firm D call. The CDR3 loop spans 15 amino acids. Per the germline V gene, CDR1 is KGHSH and CDR2 is LQKENI. V lost 0 bases, J lost 0 bases, and 6 bases lay in between. CDR3 coding DNA: TGTGCCAGCTCACCACCGAGTTTAGCCAAAAACATTCAGTACTTC. This encodes CASSPPSLAKNIQYF.

The chain has TRBV28 and TRBJ1-3, with 7 positions matching TRBD1. This CDR3 contains 17 residues. CDR1 is MDHEN and CDR2 is SYDVKM in the germline V gene. V was clipped by 10 bases and J by 1 base; unmatched bases: 16. The CDR3, as DNA: TGTGCCATCCGAGGGGGCGGGACTCCGAATTCTGGAAACACCATATATTTT. Its translation is CAIRGGGTPNSGNTIYF. The full variable domain, completed using reference TRBV28 and TRBJ1-3, is DVKVTQSSRYLVKRTGEKVFLECVQDMDHENMFWYRQDPGLGLRLIYFSYDVKMKEKGDIPEGYSVSREKKERFSLILESASTNQTSMYLCAIRGGGTPNSGNTIYFGEGSWLTVV.

V and J are TRBV28 and TRBJ1-1; 9 nucleotides line up with TRBD1. The junction had 11 bases not matched to a gene; V was cut back by 5 bases and J by 4 bases. CDR1 MDHEN and CDR2 SYDVKM come from the germline V gene. The CDR3 runs to 16 residues. The DNA of the CDR3 is TGTGCCAGCAGTCCTACTACAGGGGGCACGAGCACTGAAGCTTTCTTT. Amino acid sequence: CASSPTTGGTSTEAFF.

The chain links TRBV28 to TRBJ1-2; D not certain. The CDR3 is 12 amino acids. Germline lookup yields CDR1 MDHEN and CDR2 SYDVKM. V was clipped by 2 bases and J by 12 bases, with 13 bases between them. CDR3 protein: CASSLVEGRHTF. The CDR3 DNA reads as TGTGCCAGCAGTTTAGTCGAGGGTCGCCACACCTTC.

This clone was picked up one time. The V and J genes are TRBV5-1 and TRBJ2-1, with 8 bases identical to TRBD1. The CDR3 spans 15 residues. CDR1 SGHRS and CDR2 YFSETQ come from the germline V gene. Losses at the gene ends were 4 bases for V and 3 bases for J; bases not matched to a gene: 6. For the CDR3, the DNA is TGCGCCAGCAGCGTAGCAGGGGGCTTCTACAATGAGCAGTTCTTC. It specifies CASSVAGGFYNEQFF.

The V and J genes are TRBV30 and TRBJ1-6, with 9 positions matching TRBD1. CDR3 length: 14 amino acids. Germline CDR1 GTSNPN, CDR2 SVGIG (reference sequence). The V segment lost 3 bases and the J segment 9 bases; nucleotides outside the gene matches: 6. CDR3 amino acids: CAWSTDRGISPLHF. CDR3 sequence (DNA): TGTGCCTGGAGCACCGACAGGGGGATTTCACCCCTCCACTTT. Looking up the rest from reference TRBV30 and TRBJ1-6 gives the full variable domain: SQTIHQWPATLVQPVGSPLSLECTVEGTSNPNLYWYRQAAGRGLQLLFYSVGIGQISSEVPQNLSASRPQDRQFILSSKKLLLSDSGFYLCAWSTDRGISPLHFGNGTRLTVT.

The chain employs TRBV2 and TRBJ1-3, with D uncertain. CDR1 and CDR2 from the germline V gene are SNHLY and FYNNEI. V lost 1 base, J lost 7 bases, and 8 bases lay in between. This CDR3 region has 13 residues. The CDR3 loop reads CASSEGLRNTIYF. The CDR3 DNA sequence: TGTGCCAGCAGTGAAGGGTTACGGAACACCATATATTTT. Using reference TRBV2 and TRBJ1-3 for the parts outside the CDR3, the full variable domain is EPEVTQTPSHQVTQMGQEVILRCVPISNHLYFYWYRQILGQKVEFLVSFYNNEISEKSEIFDDQFSVERPDGSNFTLKIRSTKLEDSAMYFCASSEGLRNTIYFGEGSWLTVV.

This clone was seen a single time. This chain links TRBV7-9 with TRBJ1-2; D is perhaps TRBD1 (6 bases). The V end lost 5 bases, the J end lost 4 bases, and 11 bases lay between the germline ends. The CDR3 extends over 13 amino acids. Germline V gene sequence: CDR1 SEHNR, CDR2 FQNEAQ (reference sequence). This CDR3 is CASSPTGTYGYTF. The CDR3 DNA sequence: TGTGCCAGCAGCCCCACAGGGACCTATGGCTACACCTTC.

The CDR3 DNA reads TGTGCCAGCAGATCCCCCCGAGTCCTAGAGCAGTTCTTC. The encoded protein is CASRSPRVLEQFF. The chain has TRBV2 and TRBJ2-1; D is undetermined. V lost 6 bases and J 10 bases, leaving 16 bases between the germline ends. This CDR3 region has 13 residues. Germline CDR1 and CDR2: SNHLY and FYNNEI. The full variable domain, with the rest looked up from reference TRBV2 and TRBJ2-1, is EPEVTQTPSHQVTQMGQEVILRCVPISNHLYFYWYRQILGQKVEFLVSFYNNEISEKSEIFDDQFSVERPDGSNFTLKIRSTKLEDSAMYFCASRSPRVLEQFFGPGTRLTVL.

The genes are TRBV18 and TRBJ1-5, with 8 bases matching TRBD1. The trim removed 2 bases at V and 9 bases at J, leaving 21 bases unmatched. The length of the CDR3 is 19 residues. CDR1 KGHSH and CDR2 LQKENI come from the germline V gene. In DNA form, the CDR3 reads TGTGCCAGCTCACCAACAGGGGGTTTCTGGGACAGAACAATCAGGCCCCAGCATTTT. This sequence encodes CASSPTGGFWDRTIRPQHF.

The CDR3 DNA follows: TGTGCCAGCTTGCGGACAGGGGGGGTAGATACGCAGTATTTT. Protein sequence: CASLRTGGVDTQYF. The chain has TRBV6-5 and TRBJ2-3, with 10 nucleotides matching TRBD1. Per germline, CDR1 MNHEY and CDR2 SVGAGI. This CDR3 has 14 amino acids. The V and J ends lost 8 bases and 5 bases, in that order; junction bases with no gene match: 7.

The chain uses TRBV7-6 and TRBJ1-1; D perhaps matches TRBD1 (5 bases). The CDR3 has 13 amino acids. CDR1 and CDR2 from the germline V gene are SGHVS and FNYEAQ. Deletions cut 1 base from V and 5 bases from J, with 8 bases between. The CDR3 region is CASSLGGETEAFF. The CDR3 region has the DNA TGTGCCAGCAGCTTAGGGGGGGAGACTGAAGCTTTCTTT.

The chain joins TRBV7-6 to TRBJ1-2; 11 bases agree with TRBD1. The V segment lost 5 bases and the J segment 4 bases; nucleotides outside the gene matches: 9. CDR1 is SGHVS, CDR2 FNYEAQ, per germline. This CDR3 comprises 16 residues. The CDR3 region has the DNA TGTGCCAGCAGCCCAGGACAGGGGGCGAATACCTATGGCTACACCTTC. Protein: CASSPGQGANTYGYTF.

The chain uses TRBV27 and TRBJ2-3; TRBD2 is a possible D gene (5 bases). The CDR3 is 14 amino acids. V was clipped by 3 bases and J by 4 bases, with 11 bases between them. Per the germline V gene, CDR1 is MNHEY and CDR2 is SMNVEV (reference sequence). The DNA for the CDR3 is TGTGCCAGCAGTTTGAGGGTACGGTCAGATACGCAGTATTTT. This sequence encodes CASSLRVRSDTQYF.

The table lists this clone with a count of one. The V call is TRBV19, the J call TRBJ2-3; D is unresolved. Trimming stripped 4 bases from V and 6 bases from J, with 11 bases between. Germline CDR1 and CDR2: LNHDA and SQIVND (reference sequence). The CDR3 extends over 13 amino acids. The CDR3 region is CASSTQTRDTQYF. The CDR3 nucleotides are TGTGCCAGTAGTACCCAGACACGGGATACGCAGTATTTT.

V gene TRBV6-2 or TRBV6-3 combines with J gene TRBJ2-2, with 7 bases lining up with TRBD2. The V gene end was trimmed by 5 bases and the J gene end by 7 bases; junction bases not matched to a gene: 19. Germline loops: CDR1 MNHEY, CDR2 SVGEGT. This CDR3 contains 18 residues. CDR3 bases: TGTGCCAGCAGTCCCAGAGGTGGCGGGGGTCCGAACGGCGGGGAGCTGTTTTTT. Translated: CASSPRGGGGPNGGELFF.

The rearrangement joins TRBV15 to TRBJ2-1; tentative D call: TRBD2 (6 bases). Germline CDR1 is LNHNV and CDR2 is YYDKDF (reference sequence). The CDR3 is 15 amino acids. The germline V and J ends were trimmed by 0 bases and 9 bases, with 15 bases remaining between them. The CDR3 spells CATSREARQGGEQFF. CDR3 DNA: TGTGCCACCAGCAGAGAGGCCAGGCAGGGAGGTGAGCAGTTCTTC.

This chain links TRBV4-1 with TRBJ1-2; 9 bases line up with TRBD1. Germline lookup yields CDR1 MGHRA and CDR2 YSYEKL. This CDR3 is built from 18 residues. Unmatched junction bases numbered 15, after V lost 0 bases and J lost 7 bases. The CDR3, as DNA: TGCGCCAGCAGCCAAGATAGTGAACAGGGGGCGTCTTTTGGTGGCTACACCTTC. This encodes CASSQDSEQGASFGGYTF.

CDR3 sequence reads: CASSVQGGNSPLHF. CDR3 DNA: TGTGCCAGCAGCGTACAGGGTGGGAATTCACCCCTCCACTTT. The genes are TRBV7-9 and TRBJ1-6; D may be TRBD1 (6 bases). The CDR3 runs 14 residues. Germline V gene data show CDR1 as SEHNR and CDR2 as FQNEAQ (reference sequence). The V end was cut by 5 bases, the J end by 7 bases, with 12 bases between. The full variable domain, in which reference TRBV7-9 and TRBJ1-6 provide the parts outside the CDR3, is DTGVSQNPRHKITKRGQNVTFRCDPISEHNRLYWYRQTLGQGPEFLTYFQNEAQLEKSRLLSDRFSAERPKGSFSTLEIQRTEQGDSAMYLCASSVQGGNSPLHFGNGTRLTVT.

This chain links TRBV9 with TRBJ1-6, with D perhaps TRBD1 (6 bases). CDR3 length equals 16 residues. Per germline, CDR1 SGDLS and CDR2 YYNGEE. Trimming shortened V by 3 bases and J by 4 bases, and 14 bases separated the two germline ends. The CDR3 sequence is CASSEKGGGYNSPLHF. CDR3 nucleotides: TGTGCCAGCAGCGAGAAAGGGGGGGGTTATAATTCACCCCTCCACTTT.